The rows below give T cell receptor beta chains drawn from one sample of a study of T-cell reconstitution after alpha-beta-depleted transplantation in children. TCRdb called the PCR reads again in MiXCR, with one record for every CDR3 protein. The table records about 500,000 distinct CDR3 sequences, less than 35% of them present only once. The sequences come from PBMCs from the stem cell graft donor, collected from the stem cell graft. Receptor source: a human donor who donated a stem cell graft to a child with aplastic anemia. Both conserved end residues are part of each CDR3. D genes are given only for firm matches. The listing skips clone size in some rows; elsewhere it reads once, few, many or a size class.

cdr3_nt cdr3_aa v_call clone_size j_call cdr3_length d_call
TGTGCCATCAGTGAGGGACAGGCCTATGGCTACACCTTC CAISEGQAYGYTF TRBV10-3 - TRBJ1-2 13 TRBD1
TGTGCCACCAGCGCCGACGGTAATTCACCCCTCCACTTT CATSADGNSPLHF TRBV15 - TRBJ1-6 13 -
TGTGCCAGTAGAAGACAGGGGGACTACAATGAGCAGTTCTTC CASRRQGDYNEQFF TRBV19 - TRBJ2-1 14 TRBD1
TGCAGCGTTACCCTGGGGAGCAATCAGCCCCAGCATTTT CSVTLGSNQPQHF TRBV29-1 few TRBJ1-5 13 -
TGCAGTGCCCCGGCTAGCGGGAACACCGGGGAGCTGTTTTTT CSAPASGNTGELFF TRBV20-1 - TRBJ2-2 14 TRBD2
TGTGCCACGTCGGAGGGGAGCTCCTACGAGCAGTACTTC CATSEGSSYEQYF TRBV15 - TRBJ2-7 13 -
TGTGCCAGCACTCTCGAATCCGGGGAGCTGTTTTTT CASTLESGELFF TRBV6-6 few TRBJ2-2 12 -
TGCAGCGCGAAGGAGACCCAGTACTTC CSAKETQYF TRBV29-1 few TRBJ2-5 9 -
TGTGCCAGCAGCCCTCCAGGGGGCAGGAGTAATGAAAAACTGTTTTTT CASSPPGGRSNEKLFF TRBV7-9 - TRBJ1-4 16 TRBD1
TGTGCCAGCAGTCGTCAGACAGGCACAGATACGCAGTATTTT CASSRQTGTDTQYF TRBV27 - TRBJ2-3 14 -
TGTGCCGTGGGGAGGAATGAGCAGTTCTTC CAVGRNEQFF TRBV5-8 - TRBJ2-1 10 -
TGTGCCAGCAGTTTATCCGGGACAGGGGACAATGAGCAGTTCTTC CASSLSGTGDNEQFF TRBV27 - TRBJ2-1 15 TRBD1
TGTGCCAGCAGTTTAGGTGTAGCGGGAGGCACAGATACGCAGTATTTT CASSLGVAGGTDTQYF TRBV12-3/TRBV12-4 - TRBJ2-3 16 TRBD2
TGTGCCAGCAGTTTCCCTGATCAGCCCCAGCATTTT CASSFPDQPQHF TRBV28 - TRBJ1-5 12 -
TGCAGTGCTTCCGACAGGGCCAATGAAAAACTGTTTTTT CSASDRANEKLFF TRBV20-1 - TRBJ1-4 13 TRBD1
TGTGCCAGCAGTTTAACCCACCCCACCGGGGAGCTGTTTTTT CASSLTHPTGELFF TRBV6-2/TRBV6-3 - TRBJ2-2 14 -
TGTGCCAGCAGGCCCGACAGGGCCGTAAGCACAGATACGCAGTATTTT CASRPDRAVSTDTQYF TRBV12-3/TRBV12-4 - TRBJ2-3 16 TRBD1
TGCAGCGGGACGGGGACTATATCCGCAGACAATGAGCAGTTCTTC CSGTGTISADNEQFF TRBV29-1 few TRBJ2-1 15 TRBD2
TGTGCCAGCGGACAGGGTAGAGGCACAGATACGCAGTATTTT CASGQGRGTDTQYF TRBV6-1 few TRBJ2-3 14 TRBD1
TGTGCCAGCAGCTTGGCCTTAGGGGAGAACTCTGGAAACACCATATATTTT CASSLALGENSGNTIYF TRBV5-6 few TRBJ1-3 17 -
TGTGCCAGCAGCTTAGAGCCCAGCGGGAGGGCCACAATTGAGCAGTTCTTC CASSLEPSGRATIEQFF TRBV7-2 few TRBJ2-1 17 TRBD2
TGCAGCGTTGATAGCGGGGGAAGGACTGAAGCTTTCTTT CSVDSGGRTEAFF TRBV29-1 few TRBJ1-1 13 -
TGTGCCAGCAGTGAACGGGCAGGGACACCCCTCCACTTT CASSERAGTPLHF TRBV6-1 - TRBJ1-6 13 -
TGTGCCAGCAGTTCTTTAACCGGGACTAGCGGGCTTATACCGTACGAGCAGTACTTC CASSSLTGTSGLIPYEQYF TRBV27 - TRBJ2-7 19 TRBD2
TGTGCCAGCAGACAAAACAGGGACAACACTGAAGCTTTCTTT CASRQNRDNTEAFF TRBV6-1 - TRBJ1-1 14 -
TGCAGTGCTAGTGGAACAGTCGGCGAGCAGTTCTTC CSASGTVGEQFF TRBV20-1 - TRBJ2-1 12 -
TGTGCCAGCAGTTACTCAGGACTAGCGGGGGAGGAGCAGTTCTTC CASSYSGLAGEEQFF TRBV6-5 few TRBJ2-1 15 TRBD2
TGTGCCAGCAGAAAACTAGCGGGAGAAATTGAGCAGTTCTTC CASRKLAGEIEQFF TRBV11-2 - TRBJ2-1 14 TRBD2
TGTGCCAGCAGTTACTCCACGGGAGGCCCCCTATGGACCCAGTACTTC CASSYSTGGPLWTQYF TRBV6-2/TRBV6-3 few TRBJ2-5 16 TRBD2
TGTGCCAGCAGCCCTAGTTCAGCCCACTACAATGAGCAGTTCTTC CASSPSSAHYNEQFF TRBV7-7 - TRBJ2-1 15 -
TGTGCCAGCTCACCAGGGGCGACAGGAATTTATGAAAAACTGTTTTTT CASSPGATGIYEKLFF TRBV18 - TRBJ1-4 16 -
TGTGCCAGCTCACTCTCCGGGGCCAAGGATACGCAGTATTTT CASSLSGAKDTQYF TRBV18 - TRBJ2-3 14 -
TGTGCCATCAGTGAGCTGGCCAATGAGCAGTTCTTC CAISELANEQFF TRBV10-3 many TRBJ2-1 12 -
TGTGCCAGTAGTATAGCAGGGGCCTACGAGCAGTACTTC CASSIAGAYEQYF TRBV19 - TRBJ2-7 13 -
TGTGCCAGTAAAGACACCTCACTAAACTACGAGCAGTACTTC CASKDTSLNYEQYF TRBV19 few TRBJ2-7 14 -